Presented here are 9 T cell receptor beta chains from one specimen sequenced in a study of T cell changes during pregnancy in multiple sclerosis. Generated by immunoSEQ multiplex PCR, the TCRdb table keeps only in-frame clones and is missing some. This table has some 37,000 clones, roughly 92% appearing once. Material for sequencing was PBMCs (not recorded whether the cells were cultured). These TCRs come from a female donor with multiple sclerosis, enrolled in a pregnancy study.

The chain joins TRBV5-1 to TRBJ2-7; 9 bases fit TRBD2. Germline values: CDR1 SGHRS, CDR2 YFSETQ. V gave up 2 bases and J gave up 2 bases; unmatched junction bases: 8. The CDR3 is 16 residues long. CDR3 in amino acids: CASSFFGVAGAYEQYF. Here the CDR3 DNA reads TGCGCCAGCAGCTTTTTTGGAGTAGCGGGGGCCTACGAGCAGTACTTC.

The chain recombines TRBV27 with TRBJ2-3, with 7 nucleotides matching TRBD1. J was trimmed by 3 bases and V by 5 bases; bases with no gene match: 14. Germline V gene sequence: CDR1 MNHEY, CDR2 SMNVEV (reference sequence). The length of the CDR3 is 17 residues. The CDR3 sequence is CASSPRTGTASTDTQYF. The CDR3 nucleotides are TGTGCCAGCAGTCCGCGGACTGGGACAGCTTCAACAGATACGCAGTATTTT.

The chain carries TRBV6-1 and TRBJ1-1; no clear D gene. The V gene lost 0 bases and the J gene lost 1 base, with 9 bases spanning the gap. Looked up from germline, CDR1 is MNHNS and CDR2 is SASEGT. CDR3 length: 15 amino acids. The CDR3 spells CASSEARNENTEAFF. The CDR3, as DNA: TGTGCCAGCAGTGAAGCGCGTAATGAGAACACTGAAGCTTTCTTT.

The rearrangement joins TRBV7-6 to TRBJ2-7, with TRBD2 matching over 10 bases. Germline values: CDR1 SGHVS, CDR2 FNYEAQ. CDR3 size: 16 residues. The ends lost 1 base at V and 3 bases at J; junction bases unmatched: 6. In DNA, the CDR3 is TGTGCCAGCAGCTTAGGGTCTCTAGCGGGAGACTACGAGCAGTACTTC. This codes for CASSLGSLAGDYEQYF.

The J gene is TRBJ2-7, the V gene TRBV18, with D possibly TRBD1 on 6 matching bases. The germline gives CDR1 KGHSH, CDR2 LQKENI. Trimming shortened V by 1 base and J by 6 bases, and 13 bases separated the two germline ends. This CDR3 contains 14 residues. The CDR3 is CASSPLDSTSEQYF. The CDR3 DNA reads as TGTGCCAGCTCACCACTGGACAGTACGAGCGAGCAGTACTTC.

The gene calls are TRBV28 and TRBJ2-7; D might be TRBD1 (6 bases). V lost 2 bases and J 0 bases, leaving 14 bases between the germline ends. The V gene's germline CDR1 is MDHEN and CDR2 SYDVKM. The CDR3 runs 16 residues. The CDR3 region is CASSLKSGQPSYEQYF. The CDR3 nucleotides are TGTGCCAGCAGTTTAAAATCAGGACAGCCCTCCTACGAGCAGTACTTC.

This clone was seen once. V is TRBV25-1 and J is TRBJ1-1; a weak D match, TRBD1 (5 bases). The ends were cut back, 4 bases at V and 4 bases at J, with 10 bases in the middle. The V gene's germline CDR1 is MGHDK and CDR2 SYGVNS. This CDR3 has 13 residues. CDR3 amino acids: CASSGQGVTEAFF. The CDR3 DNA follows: TGTGCCAGCAGTGGACAAGGGGTCACTGAAGCTTTCTTT. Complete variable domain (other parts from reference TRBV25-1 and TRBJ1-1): EADIYQTPRYLVIGTGKKITLECSQTMGHDKMYWYQQDPGMELHLIHYSYGVNSTEKGDLSSESTVSRIRTEHFPLTLESARPSHTSQYLCASSGQGVTEAFFGQGTRLTVV.

DNA of the CDR3: TGTGCCAGCAGCTTAGGGGTTAATCAGCCCCAGCATTTT. This codes for CASSLGVNQPQHF. V and J are TRBV7-2 and TRBJ1-5, with D hard to call. V was shortened by 1 base and J by 4 bases, with 5 bases between the two germline ends. CDR1 is SGHTA and CDR2 is FQGNSA in the germline V gene. CDR3 length equals 13 residues.

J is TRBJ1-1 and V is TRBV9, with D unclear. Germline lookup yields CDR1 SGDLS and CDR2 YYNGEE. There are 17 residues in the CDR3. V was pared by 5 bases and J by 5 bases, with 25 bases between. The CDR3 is CASSRLPSRTAGTEAFF. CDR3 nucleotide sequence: TGTGCCAGCAGTAGACTACCCTCTCGGACGGCGGGGACTGAAGCTTTCTTT. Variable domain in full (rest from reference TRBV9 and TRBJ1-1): DSGVTQTPKHLITATGQRVTLRCSPRSGDLSVYWYQQSLDQGLQFLIQYYNGEERAKGNILERFSAQQFPDLHSELNLSSLELGDSALYFCASSRLPSRTAGTEAFFGQGTRLTVV.